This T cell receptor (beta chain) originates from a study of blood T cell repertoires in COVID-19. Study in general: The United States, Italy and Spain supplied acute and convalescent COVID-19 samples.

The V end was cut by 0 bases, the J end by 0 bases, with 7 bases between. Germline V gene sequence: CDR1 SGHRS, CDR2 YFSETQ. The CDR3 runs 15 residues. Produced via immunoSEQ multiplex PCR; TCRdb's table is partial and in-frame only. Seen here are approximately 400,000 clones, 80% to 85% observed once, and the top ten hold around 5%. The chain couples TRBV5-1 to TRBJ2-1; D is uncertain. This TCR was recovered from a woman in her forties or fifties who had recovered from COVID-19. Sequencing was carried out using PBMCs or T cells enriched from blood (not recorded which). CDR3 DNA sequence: TGCGCCAGCAGCTTGGCCTCGAGCTCCTACAATGAGCAGTTCTTC. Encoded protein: CASSLASSSYNEQFF.